One sample yielded the 24 T cell receptor beta chains listed below, sequenced in a study of monozygotic twins with inflammatory bowel disease. TCRdb reprocessed the 5' RACE reads, with one entry per CDR3 protein and no DNA. Listed are some 170,000 distinct CDR3 sequences; under 3.5% falls within the top ten. The sequenced sample was blood. The receptors stem from a human donor with ulcerative colitis or Crohn's disease, or a healthy co-twin of an affected twin (not recorded which).

The J gene is TRBJ2-3, the V gene TRBV10-3; without DNA, the TCRdb call of TRBD2 cannot be checked. CDR1 ENHRY and CDR2 SYGVKD come from the germline V gene. The CDR3 has 16 residues. The CDR3 sequence: CAIGGSGSGSTDTQYF.

J is TRBJ2-3 and V is TRBV20-1. Per the germline V gene, CDR1 is DFQATT and CDR2 is SNEGSKA (reference sequence). CDR3 length: 14 amino acids. CDR3 sequence: CSARDLARTDTQYF.

The genes are TRBV5-1 and TRBJ1-1; the D gene TCRdb calls, TRBD1, cannot be checked with no DNA. The germline V gene has CDR1 SGHRS and CDR2 YFSETQ. The CDR3 length is 15 residues. This CDR3 reads CASSQDPGRRTEAFF.

V gene TRBV20-1 combines with J gene TRBJ2-7. Germline V lookup: CDR1 DFQATT, CDR2 SNEGSKA (reference sequence). This CDR3 has 14 residues. This chain's CDR3 is CSARDPSGSYEQYF.

J is TRBJ2-5 and V is TRBV7-8; the D call of TRBD2 rests on TCRdb alone, since no DNA is present to check it. Looked up from germline, CDR1 is SGHVS and CDR2 is FQNEAQ. This CDR3 has 15 residues. CDR3: CASSLLAGAMETQYF.

This rearrangement joins TRBV28 to TRBJ2-7; TCRdb returns TRBD2, unconfirmable since there is no DNA. The CDR3 runs to 14 residues. CDR1 is MDHEN and CDR2 is SYDVKM in the germline V gene. The CDR3 reads CASSLMREGPEQYF.

The rearrangement uses TRBV20-1 and TRBJ2-1; TCRdb names TRBD2, which stays unverified in the absence of DNA. Per the germline V gene, CDR1 is DFQATT and CDR2 is SNEGSKA (reference sequence). This CDR3 is 15 amino acids long. The CDR3 loop is CSARDHSGRYNEQFF.

This chain joins TRBV11-2 and TRBJ2-1; the TCRdb D gene call, TRBD2, has no DNA to confirm it. The CDR3 consists of 15 residues. CDR1 is SGHAT and CDR2 is FQNNGV in the germline V gene. This CDR3 is CASSPGTLPYNEQFF.

V is TRBV12-3 or TRBV12-4 and J is TRBJ1-4. The CDR3 covers 15 residues. Here the CDR3 reads CASNVGRVTNEKLFF.

The rearrangement uses TRBV30 and TRBJ2-6; the TCRdb call, TRBD2, lacks DNA for checking. This CDR3 has 16 residues. CDR1 and CDR2 from the germline V gene are GTSNPN and SVGIG (reference sequence). The CDR3 sequence is CAWTSGMGPGANVLTF.

The V gene is TRBV3-1, the J gene TRBJ1-2; lacking DNA, the TRBD1 call made by TCRdb goes unchecked. CDR1 and CDR2 (germline): LGHDT, YNNKEL (reference sequence). CDR3 length: 13 residues. The CDR3 loop is CASSRGSNYGYTF.

The chain has TRBV29-1 and TRBJ1-1; TCRdb picks TRBD1, but there is no DNA to check that call. Germline CDR1 is SQVTM and CDR2 is ANQGSEA. The CDR3 has 14 amino acids. CDR3 in amino acids: CSARGGDQTLGAFF.

The chain links TRBV23-1 to TRBJ1-4; checking the TCRdb D call of TRBD1 is not possible without DNA. TRBV23-1 is recorded as an ORF, its role being uncertain. The CDR3 consists of 22 residues. The CDR3 protein is CASSLPLNSSRDRGGVWEKLFF.

The chain has TRBV3-1 and TRBJ2-1; TCRdb calls TRBD2, which cannot be checked without DNA. Germline CDR1 is LGHDT and CDR2 is YNNKEL (reference sequence). This CDR3 comprises 15 residues. CDR3 residues: CASSAPGLGSNEQFF.

The chain uses TRBV9 and TRBJ2-3; as DNA is missing, the TRBD1 call by TCRdb cannot be tested. This CDR3 region has 18 residues. The germline gives CDR1 SGDLS, CDR2 YYNGEE. This CDR3 reads CASSPHLAIGGTTDTQYF.

J is TRBJ2-7 and V is TRBV5-1. The CDR3 runs 11 residues. Germline loops: CDR1 SGHRS, CDR2 YFSETQ. The CDR3 reads CASRKDYEQYF. The full variable domain, completed using reference TRBV5-1 and TRBJ2-7, is KAGVTQTPRYLIKTRGQQVTLSCSPISGHRSVSWYQQTPGQGLQFLFEYFSETQRNKGNFPGRFSGRQFSNSRSEMNVSTLELGDSALYLCASRKDYEQYFGPGTRLTVT.

V gene TRBV3-1 combines with J gene TRBJ2-1. The CDR3 has 12 residues. Germline CDR1 reads LGHDT; CDR2 reads YNNKEL (reference sequence). The CDR3 sequence: CASSHGMNEQFF.

J is TRBJ2-2 and V is TRBV7-6; TCRdb picks TRBD1, but there is no DNA to check that call. Germline values: CDR1 SGHVS, CDR2 FNYEAQ. The CDR3 covers 20 residues. CDR3 sequence reads: CASSLVPGGGLAANTGELFF.

The V gene is TRBV19, the J gene TRBJ2-1; TCRdb calls TRBD1, which cannot be checked without DNA. Germline loops: CDR1 LNHDA, CDR2 SQIVND (reference sequence). The CDR3 loop spans 16 amino acids. The CDR3 spells CASSIATGILYNEQFF. The full variable domain, in which reference TRBV19 and TRBJ2-1 provide the parts outside the CDR3, is DGGITQSPKYLFRKEGQNVTLSCEQNLNHDAMYWYRQDPGQGLRLIYYSQIVNDFQKGDIAEGYSVSREKKESFPLTVTSAQKNPTAFYLCASSIATGILYNEQFFGPGTRLTVL.

This rearrangement joins TRBV28 to TRBJ1-4; TCRdb picks TRBD1, but there is no DNA to check that call. This CDR3 is 18 amino acids long. Germline lookup yields CDR1 MDHEN and CDR2 SYDVKM. The CDR3 loop is CASRPVSRQHATNEKLFF.

V and J are TRBV20-1 and TRBJ2-1; TCRdb's D call, TRBD1, is unchecked because there is no DNA. CDR1 and CDR2 (germline): DFQATT, SNEGSKA (reference sequence). The CDR3 contains 14 residues. The CDR3 spells CSARDGTGVNEQFF.

Here the CDR3 reads CASSLMAGPSSYEQYF. The rearrangement links TRBV12-3 or TRBV12-4 to TRBJ2-7. The CDR3 has 16 residues.

The rearrangement links TRBV7-9 to TRBJ2-7; the TCRdb call, TRBD1, lacks DNA for checking. Per germline, CDR1 SEHNR and CDR2 FQNEAQ (reference sequence). The CDR3 sequence is 15 residues long. This CDR3 is CASSFGQGHTYEQYF. Filled out from reference TRBV7-9 and TRBJ2-7, the complete variable domain reads DTGVSQNPRHKITKRGQNVTFRCDPISEHNRLYWYRQTLGQGPEFLTYFQNEAQLEKSRLLSDRFSAERPKGSFSTLEIQRTEQGDSAMYLCASSFGQGHTYEQYFGPGTRLTVT.

This rearrangement joins TRBV29-1 to TRBJ1-1; TCRdb's D gene call, TRBD1, goes unchecked for lack of DNA. From germline, CDR1 is SQVTM and CDR2 ANQGSEA. There are 13 residues in the CDR3. CDR3 protein: CSVERTGGTEAFF.